This T cell receptor beta chain was captured in a study of blood T cell repertoires in COVID-19. Sequencing used immunoSEQ multiplex PCR; TCRdb keeps in-frame clones, though not all of them. The sample shows approximately 58,000 clones, roughly 84% of them seen only once. Germline CDR1 is DFQATT and CDR2 is SNEGSKA (reference sequence). The CDR3 consists of 8 residues. In regard to this clone: At one boundary the junction diverges from the germline segment, which might be a read error.

This chain connects TRBV20-1 to TRBJ1-4, with D uncertain. The origin of this receptor is a woman in her sixties with acute or convalescent COVID-19. Sequencing used peripheral blood. CDR3 in amino acids: CSATPSLF. Here the CDR3 DNA reads TGCAGTGCTACCCCGTCCCTTTTT.